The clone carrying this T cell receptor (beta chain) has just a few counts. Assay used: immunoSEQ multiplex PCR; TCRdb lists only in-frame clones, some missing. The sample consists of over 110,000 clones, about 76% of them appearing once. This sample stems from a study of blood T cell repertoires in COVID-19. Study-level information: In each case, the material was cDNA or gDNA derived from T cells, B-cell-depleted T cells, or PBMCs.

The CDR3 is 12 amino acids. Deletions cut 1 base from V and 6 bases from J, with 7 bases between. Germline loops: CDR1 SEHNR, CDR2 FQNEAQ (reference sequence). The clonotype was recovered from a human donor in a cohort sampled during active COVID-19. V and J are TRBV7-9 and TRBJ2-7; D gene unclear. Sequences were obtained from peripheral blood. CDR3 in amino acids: CASSLDGAEQYF. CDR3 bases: TGTGCCAGCAGCTTAGACGGAGCCGAGCAGTACTTC. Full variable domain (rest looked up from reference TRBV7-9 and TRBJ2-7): DTGVSQNPRHKITKRGQNVTFRCDPISEHNRLYWYRQTLGQGPEFLTYFQNEAQLEKSRLLSDRFSAERPKGSFSTLEIQRTEQGDSAMYLCASSLDGAEQYFGPGTRLTVT.